Following are 17 T cell receptor beta chains from one sample sequenced in a study of cytomegalovirus exposure and HLA in healthy donors. TCRdb keeps only in-frame clones here, not all; method: immunoSEQ multiplex PCR. The data hold some 220,000 clones, with about 89% observed a single time. The sample was PBMCs. These TCRs come from a woman aged 18 to 35 in good health and CMV-seronegative.

This sequence joins TRBV6-1 and TRBJ1-2, with a possible D match to TRBD1 (6 bases). Trimming cost V 5 bases and J 3 bases, with 10 bases left between them. CDR3 length equals 13 residues. Germline assignment: CDR1 MNHNS and CDR2 SASEGT. CDR3 bases: TGTGCCAGCAGTAGGGGGTTGGACTATGGCTACACCTTC. Its translation is CASSRGLDYGYTF.

The chain couples TRBV5-4 to TRBJ1-1, with a weak D call TRBD1 (5 bases). The CDR3 sequence is 13 residues long. Trimming pared 5 bases from V and 0 bases from J, leaving 8 bases between. CDR1 SGHNT and CDR2 YYREEE come from the germline V gene (reference sequence). The CDR3, as DNA: TGTGCCAGCAGACAGGAACTGAACACTGAAGCTTTCTTT. This sequence encodes CASRQELNTEAFF.

The rearrangement uses TRBV11-1 and TRBJ1-1, with 7 bases aligning to TRBD1. The CDR3 runs to 16 residues. V gave up 1 base and J gave up 0 bases; unmatched junction bases: 5. In germline, CDR1 is SGHAT, CDR2 FQDESV (reference sequence). For the CDR3, the DNA is TGTGCCAGCAGCTTAGACACAGGGGTATTGAACACTGAAGCTTTCTTT. This translates into CASSLDTGVLNTEAFF. Variable domain in full (rest from reference TRBV11-1 and TRBJ1-1): EAEVAQSPRYKITEKSQAVAFWCDPISGHATLYWYRQILGQGPELLVQFQDESVVDDSQLPKDRFSAERLKGVDSTLKIQPAELGDSAMYLCASSLDTGVLNTEAFFGQGTRLTVV.

This chain joins TRBV5-1 and TRBJ1-1; 7 bases are shared with TRBD1. From germline, CDR1 is SGHRS and CDR2 YFSETQ. The CDR3 totals 16 residues. V lost 3 bases to trimming and J lost 1 base; unmatched junction nucleotides: 9. CDR3 sequence: CASSSRQGGRNTEAFF. CDR3 in DNA: TGCGCCAGCAGCTCCCGACAGGGAGGCCGGAACACTGAAGCTTTCTTT.

The V and J genes are TRBV19 and TRBJ1-5, with 9 bases fitting TRBD1. The V gene end was trimmed by 6 bases and the J gene end by 6 bases; junction bases not matched to a gene: 12. Per the germline V gene, CDR1 is LNHDA and CDR2 is SQIVND (reference sequence). The CDR3 runs 16 residues. The CDR3 region is CASSPRGQGSRQPQHF. CDR3 DNA sequence: TGTGCCAGTAGCCCGCGGGGACAGGGCAGTCGTCAGCCCCAGCATTTT.

The chain uses TRBV9 and TRBJ1-1; TRBD1 is a possible D gene (5 bases). Per the germline V gene, CDR1 is SGDLS and CDR2 is YYNGEE. The V and J ends lost 0 bases and 1 base respectively, with 19 bases between them. The CDR3 runs 18 residues. CDR3 protein: CASSVGPNPGTGNTEAFF. The CDR3 DNA is TGTGCCAGCAGCGTAGGGCCTAACCCCGGGACTGGGAACACTGAAGCTTTCTTT.

The CDR3 is CAIRSGVMDGYTF. The CDR3 DNA reads as TGTGCCATCAGGTCAGGGGTAATGGATGGCTACACCTTC. V gene TRBV10-3 combines with J gene TRBJ1-2, with a weak D call TRBD1 (6 bases). V was shortened by 6 bases and J by 6 bases, with 14 bases between the two germline ends. The CDR3 spans 13 residues. Per the germline V gene, CDR1 is ENHRY and CDR2 is SYGVKD.

The chain carries TRBV18 and TRBJ2-1; no clear D. The CDR3 is 15 amino acids. Trimming cost V 1 base and J 7 bases, with 14 bases left between them. In germline, CDR1 is KGHSH, CDR2 LQKENI. The CDR3 region has the DNA TGTGCCAGCTCACCACTAGGCTCCCCGGGTAATGAGCAGTTCTTC. Its translation is CASSPLGSPGNEQFF.

The chain employs TRBV6-5 and TRBJ1-1; D might be TRBD1 (6 bases). Germline V gives CDR1 MNHEY, CDR2 SVGAGI. The CDR3 totals 13 residues. Trimming cost V 7 bases and J 0 bases, with 9 bases left between them. The CDR3 sequence is CASTTGMNTEAFF. The CDR3, as DNA: TGTGCCAGCACTACAGGGATGAACACTGAAGCTTTCTTT.

This clone was recorded once. The V gene is TRBV27, the J gene TRBJ1-1; maybe TRBD1 (6 bases). Germline lookup yields CDR1 MNHEY and CDR2 SMNVEV (reference sequence). This CDR3 has 13 residues. Deletions cut 2 bases from V and 4 bases from J, with 8 bases between. The CDR3 sequence is CASSLQGPTEAFF. The CDR3 coding sequence is TGTGCCAGCAGTTTACAGGGGCCCACTGAAGCTTTCTTT.

The J gene is TRBJ2-3, the V gene TRBV7-8; 9 bases align to TRBD2. The CDR3 runs 18 residues. J lost 0 bases, V lost 10 bases, and 17 bases had no gene match. The germline gives CDR1 SGHVS, CDR2 FQNEAQ. This CDR3 reads CATIRSLAGSASTDTQYF. In nucleotides, the CDR3 is TGTGCCACCATTAGGTCCCTAGCGGGATCAGCTAGCACAGATACGCAGTATTTT.

This chain connects TRBV5-1 to TRBJ2-1; 9 nucleotides match TRBD1. The CDR3 runs to 15 residues. Trimming cost V 4 bases and J 5 bases; bases outside gene matches: 7. Germline lookup yields CDR1 SGHRS and CDR2 YFSETQ. CDR3 amino acids: CASSPGQGTHNEQFF. Here the CDR3 DNA reads TGCGCCAGCAGCCCCGGACAGGGGACACACAATGAGCAGTTCTTC.

The chain is built from TRBV13 and TRBJ2-1; 8 bases are shared with TRBD2. Germline V gene sequence: CDR1 PRHDT, CDR2 FYEKMQ (reference sequence). J gave up 4 bases and V 5 bases, and 19 bases lay outside the gene matches. This CDR3 region has 19 residues. CDR3 nucleotides: TGTGCCAGCAGCGATACCCTAGGACCCCTAGCGGGTGGTTACAATGAGCAGTTCTTC. It codes for CASSDTLGPLAGGYNEQFF.

The V and J genes are TRBV5-6 and TRBJ2-1; D is ambiguous. Germline values: CDR1 SGHDT, CDR2 YYEEEE. Trimming cost V 3 bases and J 6 bases, with 7 bases left between them. CDR3 size: 12 residues. In nucleotides, the CDR3 is TGTGCCAGCAGCTATTTGAGCAATGAGCAGTTCTTC. It codes for CASSYLSNEQFF. Full variable domain (missing parts from reference TRBV5-6 and TRBJ2-1): DAGVTQSPTHLIKTRGQQVTLRCSPKSGHDTVSWYQQALGQGPQFIFQYYEEEERQRGNFPDRFSGHQFPNYSSELNVNALLLGDSALYLCASSYLSNEQFFGPGTRLTVL.

This clone was detected only once. The chain is built from TRBV19 and TRBJ2-5; 10 nucleotides line up with TRBD2. J gave up 5 bases and V 4 bases, and 4 bases lay outside the gene matches. The CDR3 has 14 amino acids. Germline CDR1 is LNHDA and CDR2 is SQIVND (reference sequence). The CDR3 reads CASSSQREGETQYF. The DNA of the CDR3 is TGTGCCAGTAGTAGCCAGCGGGAGGGGGAGACCCAGTACTTC. The whole variable domain, remainder taken from reference TRBV19 and TRBJ2-5, is DGGITQSPKYLFRKEGQNVTLSCEQNLNHDAMYWYRQDPGQGLRLIYYSQIVNDFQKGDIAEGYSVSREKKESFPLTVTSAQKNPTAFYLCASSSQREGETQYFGPGTRLLVL.

This clone showed up just once. V and J are TRBV9 and TRBJ2-7; D is perhaps TRBD2 (6 bases). V was cut by 4 bases and J by 2 bases, with 16 bases left in between. Germline V gene sequence: CDR1 SGDLS, CDR2 YYNGEE. CDR3 length: 15 residues. The CDR3 loop reads CASSMGGTETYEQYF. DNA for the CDR3: TGTGCCAGCAGCATGGGAGGTACGGAAACCTACGAGCAGTACTTC.

The CDR3 DNA reads as TGTGCCAGCATCCTTAATTCGGGACACTCCTACAATGAGCAGTTCTTC. It yields the protein CASILNSGHSYNEQFF. This sequence joins TRBV27 and TRBJ2-1, with D possibly matching TRBD1 (6 bases). The CDR3 is 16 residues long. Germline V lookup: CDR1 MNHEY, CDR2 SMNVEV (reference sequence). V was pared by 7 bases and J by 0 bases, with 16 bases between.